Below are 6 T cell receptor beta chains sequenced from a single sample in a study of response to subunit inactivated influenza vaccine. One entry per CDR3 protein, called by TCRdb with MiXCR from the RT-PCR reads. Here the sample spans hundreds of thousands of distinct CDR3 sequences, around 25% being singletons. The source was CD4+ T cells sorted from PBMCs, collected roughly 5 days after vaccination. These receptor sequences come from a man aged 50-60 years who received an inactivated influenza vaccine.

The sample holds a few counts of this clonotype. The chain has TRBV7-2 and TRBJ2-1; D is unresolved. Germline V gene data show CDR1 as SGHTA and CDR2 as FQGNSA. This CDR3 region has 16 residues. The V gene lost 2 bases and the J gene lost 0 bases, with 11 bases spanning the gap. CDR3 sequence (DNA): TGTGCCAGCAGCTTACAGACCCTAAGCTCCTACAATGAGCAGTTCTTC. As protein: CASSLQTLSSYNEQFF.

This clonotype was seen a few times. The chain couples TRBV10-3 to TRBJ1-1; tentatively, D is TRBD1 (6 bases). Germline CDR1 reads ENHRY; CDR2 reads SYGVKD. The CDR3 contains 14 residues. With 9 bases removed from V and 3 bases from J, the gap between germline ends came to 17 bases. CDR3 coding DNA: TGTGCCATTAAGGGGGACATCGATTACACTGAAGCTTTCTTT. Amino acids: CAIKGDIDYTEAFF.

The CDR3 region is CASSPGPLNSPLHF. The CDR3 DNA follows: TGCGCCAGCAGCCCGGGACCCCTTAATTCACCCCTCCACTTT. V is TRBV4-3 and J is TRBJ1-6; D possibly corresponds to TRBD1 (5 bases). This CDR3 is built from 14 residues. In germline, CDR1 is LGHNA, CDR2 YSLEER. The V end was cut by 4 bases, the J end by 6 bases, with 10 bases between.

This clonotype was counted between two and nine times. The V gene is TRBV6-1, the J gene TRBJ1-1, with D hard to call. CDR1 MNHNS and CDR2 SASEGT come from the germline V gene. The CDR3 length is 14 residues. V was shortened by 6 bases and J by 5 bases, with 16 bases between the two germline ends. CDR3 residues: CASSSQTGGTEAFF. CDR3 DNA: TGTGCCAGCAGCTCCCAGACGGGAGGGACTGAAGCTTTCTTT.

This clonotype was observed a few times. The chain couples TRBV12-3 or TRBV12-4 to TRBJ1-1, with a weak D call TRBD1 (5 bases). V lost 3 bases and J 6 bases, leaving 11 bases between the germline ends. CDR3 size: 13 residues. DNA of the CDR3: TGTGCCAGCAGTTTTGGGGCACGGCCTGAAGCTTTCTTT. Residues: CASSFGARPEAFF.

This sequence joins TRBV18 and TRBJ1-1, with 7 positions matching TRBD1. J was trimmed by 4 bases and V by 1 base; bases with no gene match: 3. There are 14 residues in the CDR3. Germline-derived CDR1 and CDR2 are KGHSH and LQKENI. In DNA, the CDR3 is TGTGCCAGCTCACCACAGGGGGCAAGCACTGAAGCTTTCTTT. It yields the protein CASSPQGASTEAFF. Based on the CDR3 plus reference TRBV18 and TRBJ1-1, the full variable domain is NAGVMQNPRHLVRRRGQEARLRCSPMKGHSHVYWYRQLPEEGLKFMVYLQKENIIDESGMPKERFSAEFPKEGPSILRIQQVVRGDSAAYFCASSPQGASTEAFFGQGTRLTVV.